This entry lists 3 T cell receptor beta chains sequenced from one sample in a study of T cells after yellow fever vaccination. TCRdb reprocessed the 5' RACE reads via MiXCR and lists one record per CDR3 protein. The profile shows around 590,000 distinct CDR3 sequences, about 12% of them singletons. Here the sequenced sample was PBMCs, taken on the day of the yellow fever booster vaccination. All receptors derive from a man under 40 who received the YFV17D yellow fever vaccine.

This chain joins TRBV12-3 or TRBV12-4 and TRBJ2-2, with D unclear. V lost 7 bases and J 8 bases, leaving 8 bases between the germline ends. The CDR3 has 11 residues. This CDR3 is CASTLKGELFF. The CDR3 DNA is TGTGCCAGCACCCTTAAAGGGGAGCTGTTTTTT.

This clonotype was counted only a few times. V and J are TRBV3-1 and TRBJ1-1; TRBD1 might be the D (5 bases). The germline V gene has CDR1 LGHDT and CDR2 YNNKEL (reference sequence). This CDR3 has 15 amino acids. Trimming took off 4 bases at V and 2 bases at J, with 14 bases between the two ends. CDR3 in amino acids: CASSRLLGENTEAFF. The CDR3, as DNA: TGTGCCAGCAGCCGTCTTTTGGGGGAAAACACTGAAGCTTTCTTT.

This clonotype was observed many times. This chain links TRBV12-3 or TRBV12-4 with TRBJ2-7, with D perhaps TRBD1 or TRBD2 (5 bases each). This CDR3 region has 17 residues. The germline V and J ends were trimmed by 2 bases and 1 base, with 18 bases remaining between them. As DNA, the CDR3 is TGTGCCAGCAGTTTAAGGGGACCCCCATCGGAATCCTACGAGCAGTACTTC. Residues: CASSLRGPPSESYEQYF.